These 14 T cell receptor beta chains came from one sample sequenced in a study of T-cell memory formation after mild COVID-19. TCRdb processed the 5' RACE reads anew with MiXCR; each CDR3 protein has one entry. This sample has approximately 89,000 distinct CDR3 sequences, with roughly 13% found just once. The specimen was PBMCs or a T cell subset sorted from them (not recorded which). The origin of the receptors is a man aged 18 to 29 who had mild COVID-19 (a few samples of this study predate the infection). Cell type and time point are not known.

This clonotype was detected a few times. This chain connects TRBV7-9 to TRBJ2-3; the match to TRBD1 covers 7 bases. V shed 3 bases, J shed 2 bases, and the junction held 8 bases outside the gene matches. Germline CDR1 SEHNR, CDR2 FQNEAQ (reference sequence). This CDR3 contains 16 residues. The CDR3 spells CASSLPRDRPTDTQYF. Here the CDR3 DNA reads TGTGCCAGCAGCTTGCCCCGGGACAGACCCACAGATACGCAGTATTTT.

The chain has TRBV5-1 and TRBJ2-7; D remains ambiguous. CDR3 size: 14 residues. CDR1 SGHRS and CDR2 YFSETQ come from the germline V gene. The V end lost 4 bases, the J end lost 0 bases, and 11 bases lay between the germline ends. In DNA, the CDR3 is TGCGCCAGCAGCCCGGTCGTTAACTCCTACGAGCAGTACTTC. Translated, it gives CASSPVVNSYEQYF.

The chain combines TRBV6-5 with TRBJ1-2, with a tentative D call TRBD1 (5 bases). Germline CDR1 MNHEY, CDR2 SVGAGI. V was shortened by 0 bases and J by 8 bases, with 16 bases between the two germline ends. This CDR3 is 15 amino acids long. CDR3 DNA sequence: TGTGCCAGCAGTTACTCGGTGGTTAGGGGTCAGGGCTACACCTTC. It is translated as CASSYSVVRGQGYTF.

This clonotype was found once. The chain combines TRBV7-2 with TRBJ2-6; D is undetermined. The V gene's germline CDR1 is SGHTA and CDR2 FQGNSA. V was pared by 1 base and J by 4 bases, with 8 bases between. CDR3 length: 15 residues. This CDR3 reads CASSLDFSGANVLTF. The CDR3 DNA follows: TGTGCCAGCAGCTTAGACTTTTCAGGGGCCAACGTCCTGACTTTC. Full variable domain (outside the CDR3, taken from reference TRBV7-2 and TRBJ2-6): GAGVSQSPSNKVTEKGKDVELRCDPISGHTALYWYRQSLGQGLEFLIYFQGNSAPDKSGLPSDRFSAERTGGSVSTLTIQRTQQEDSAVYLCASSLDFSGANVLTFGAGSRLTVL.

The CDR3 DNA reads as TGTGCCAGCAGTTATTATGAAAATCAGCCCCAGCATTTT. It codes for CASSYYENQPQHF. The chain employs TRBV6-2 or TRBV6-3 and TRBJ1-5; no clear D. Looked up from germline, CDR1 is MNHEY and CDR2 is SVGEGT. CDR3 size: 13 residues. V lost 3 bases, J lost 4 bases, and 7 bases lay in between.

This chain connects TRBV27 to TRBJ2-5; 10 bases fit TRBD2. V lost 3 bases and J lost 7; bases outside the gene matches: 5. This CDR3 has 14 amino acids. CDR1 is MNHEY, CDR2 SMNVEV, per germline (reference sequence). CDR3 residues: CASSFTSGEGTQYF. Written as DNA, the CDR3 is TGTGCCAGCAGTTTTACTAGCGGGGAAGGGACCCAGTACTTC.

This clonotype was found a few times. The rearrangement joins TRBV6-6 to TRBJ1-5, with D unresolved. The CDR3 length is 13 residues. Germline-derived CDR1 and CDR2 are MNHNY and SVGAGI (reference sequence). With 2 bases removed from V and 9 bases from J, the gap between germline ends came to 11 bases. CDR3 protein: CASSYLGGGPQHF. The CDR3 nucleotides read TGTGCCAGCAGTTACCTCGGAGGTGGGCCCCAGCATTTT.

Ten or more counts support this clonotype. The chain uses TRBV12-3 or TRBV12-4 and TRBJ2-3; D uncertain. Trimming shortened V by 8 bases and J by 0 bases, and 12 bases separated the two germline ends. The CDR3 loop spans 14 amino acids. In nucleotides, the CDR3 is TGTGCCAGCCTTAATAGCCTTAGCACAGATACGCAGTATTTT. This sequence encodes CASLNSLSTDTQYF.

The chain carries TRBV20-1 and TRBJ2-2, with D unclear. Germline V gene sequence: CDR1 DFQATT, CDR2 SNEGSKA (reference sequence). The CDR3 totals 14 residues. V dropped 3 bases and J dropped 2 bases, with 10 bases sitting between them. CDR3 loop: CSARVQRNTGELFF. In DNA form, the CDR3 reads TGCAGTGCTAGGGTACAGCGAAACACCGGGGAGCTGTTTTTT.

The table lists this clonotype with a few counts. The V gene is TRBV5-1, the J gene TRBJ1-1; TRBD1 might be the D (5 bases). This CDR3 is 13 amino acids long. Germline-derived CDR1 and CDR2 are SGHRS and YFSETQ. The V end was cut by 0 bases, the J end by 6 bases, with 9 bases between. CDR3 sequence reads: CASSLVGGSEAFF. CDR3 DNA: TGCGCCAGCAGCTTGGTGGGGGGATCTGAAGCTTTCTTT. The variable domain in full, with the rest retrieved from reference TRBV5-1 and TRBJ1-1, is KAGVTQTPRYLIKTRGQQVTLSCSPISGHRSVSWYQQTPGQGLQFLFEYFSETQRNKGNFPGRFSGRQFSNSRSEMNVSTLELGDSALYLCASSLVGGSEAFFGQGTRLTVV.

The rearrangement links TRBV10-3 to TRBJ2-1; TRBD1 is a possible D gene (5 bases). The CDR3 consists of 13 residues. V lost 10 bases, J lost 3 bases, and 13 bases lay in between. The germline V gene has CDR1 ENHRY and CDR2 SYGVKD. CDR3 nucleotide sequence: TGTGCCACCGCTGGCGACAGCTACAATGAGCAGTTCTTC. Amino acid sequence: CATAGDSYNEQFF.

The chain carries TRBV7-8 and TRBJ1-5, with D possibly TRBD1 on 5 matching bases. Germline-derived CDR1 and CDR2 are SGHVS and FQNEAQ. Trimming took off 5 bases at V and 1 base at J, with 15 bases between the two ends. This CDR3 has 16 residues. The CDR3 loop is CASSRGGGHSNQPQHF. The CDR3 DNA reads TGTGCCAGCAGCCGTGGGGGAGGGCACAGCAATCAGCCCCAGCATTTT.

This rearrangement joins TRBV7-9 to TRBJ2-7; D unresolved. V lost 1 base and J 5 bases, leaving 6 bases between the germline ends. This CDR3 contains 12 residues. The V gene's germline CDR1 is SEHNR and CDR2 FQNEAQ (reference sequence). The CDR3, as DNA: TGTGCCAGCAGCTTAGGGTGTAACGAGCAGTACGTC. This sequence encodes CASSLGCNEQYV.

The rearrangement joins TRBV29-1 to TRBJ2-1, with 9 positions matching TRBD1. With 5 bases clipped from V and 4 bases from J, the junction kept 6 bases outside the gene matches. Germline V gene data show CDR1 as SQVTM and CDR2 as ANQGSEA. The CDR3 contains 14 residues. CDR3 nucleotides: TGCAGCGTTTCTAGGGACAGGGATTACAATGAGCAGTTCTTC. Amino acid sequence: CSVSRDRDYNEQFF.